These 10 T cell receptor beta chains originate from one sample sequenced in a study of cytomegalovirus exposure and HLA in healthy donors. PCR amplification relied on 60 Vbeta primers (plus 13 Jbeta primers). Produced via immunoSEQ multiplex PCR; TCRdb's table is partial and in-frame only. The sample lists 100,000 or so clones; about 79% were seen once. The sequencing input was PBMCs. The receptor set was obtained from a female donor in good health and CMV-seropositive.

This chain uses TRBV5-6 with TRBJ2-3, with 9 bases fitting TRBD2. The CDR3 loop spans 17 amino acids. J was trimmed by 4 bases and V by 4 bases; bases with no gene match: 13. CDR1 is SGHDT, CDR2 YYEEEE, per germline. CDR3 in DNA: TGTGCCAGCAGCCCGGACCTAGCGGGAATAGGCCCAGATACGCAGTATTTT. It translates to CASSPDLAGIGPDTQYF. Together with reference TRBV5-6 and TRBJ2-3, the CDR3 gives the full variable domain: DAGVTQSPTHLIKTRGQQVTLRCSPKSGHDTVSWYQQALGQGPQFIFQYYEEEERQRGNFPDRFSGHQFPNYSSELNVNALLLGDSALYLCASSPDLAGIGPDTQYFGPGTRLTVL.

This chain links TRBV11-2 with TRBJ1-2, with no clear D. The germline gives CDR1 SGHAT, CDR2 FQNNGV. This CDR3 is built from 13 residues. V lost 5 bases, J lost 8 bases, and 15 bases lay in between. In nucleotides, the CDR3 is TGTGCCAGCAGCCTTAGGTACGGGGAGGGCTACACCTTC. As protein: CASSLRYGEGYTF.

In this sample, this clone turned up a few times. The chain links TRBV7-2 to TRBJ2-2, with 12 bases that match TRBD2. The V gene's germline CDR1 is SGHTA and CDR2 FQGNSA. Germline trimming cut 6 bases from V and 1 base from J; bases unmatched to any gene: 6. CDR3 length equals 17 residues. In DNA form, the CDR3 reads TGTGCCAGCAGACCACTAGCGGGGGGCGGGAACACCGGGGAGCTGTTTTTT. It translates to CASRPLAGGGNTGELFF.

The rearrangement uses TRBV30 and TRBJ1-3, with 7 bases fitting TRBD1. Germline loops: CDR1 GTSNPN, CDR2 SVGIG (reference sequence). The CDR3 spans 13 residues. Trimming took 2 bases from V and 4 from J; bases not matched to a gene: 2. CDR3 region: CAWSIQGGNTIYF. As DNA, the CDR3 is TGTGCCTGGAGTATACAGGGGGGAAACACCATATATTTT.

The rearrangement links TRBV6-1 to TRBJ2-5, with TRBD1 matching 10 bases. The CDR3 loop spans 14 amino acids. Germline CDR1 is MNHNS and CDR2 is SASEGT. Losses at the gene ends were 6 bases for V and 5 bases for J; bases not matched to a gene: 6. CDR3 bases: TGTGCCAGCAGCAGACAGGGGGCTTGGGAGACCCAGTACTTC. Translating it yields CASSRQGAWETQYF.

The rearrangement joins TRBV2 to TRBJ1-1; 9 bases map to TRBD1. CDR1 is SNHLY, CDR2 FYNNEI, per germline. The CDR3 has 16 amino acids. After removal of 7 bases from V and 5 bases from J, the junction contained 14 bases not matched to a gene. The CDR3 sequence is CASTPGQGIGGTEAFF. The DNA of the CDR3 is TGTGCCAGCACGCCGGGACAGGGAATTGGTGGGACTGAAGCTTTCTTT.

The rearrangement links TRBV6-1 to TRBJ1-5; D is perhaps TRBD1 (6 bases). Germline V gives CDR1 MNHNS, CDR2 SASEGT. V was trimmed by 3 bases and J by 1 base, leaving 10 bases between them. The CDR3 length is 15 residues. As DNA, the CDR3 is TGTGCCAGCAGTGACAGGGGCGCAAGCAATCAGCCCCAGCATTTT. Protein: CASSDRGASNQPQHF.

The rearrangement uses TRBV27 and TRBJ2-1; 13 bases map to TRBD2. The V gene's germline CDR1 is MNHEY and CDR2 SMNVEV (reference sequence). This CDR3 contains 15 residues. V lost 7 bases and J lost 8; bases outside the gene matches: 8. For the CDR3, the DNA is TGTGCCAGCACCGAAAGGACTAGCGGGAGCGATGAGCAGTTCTTC. Its translation: CASTERTSGSDEQFF.

The V call is TRBV10-3, the J call TRBJ2-5; TRBD1 aligns across 7 bases. TRBJ2-7 matches the DNA end more closely, so the J call is doubtful. Germline CDR1 is ENHRY and CDR2 is SYGVKD. The CDR3 is 13 amino acids. As DNA, the CDR3 is TGTGCCATCAGTGACTACAGGGGAAACGAGCAGTACTTC. Translating gives CAISDYRGNEQYF.

A single count supports this clone. The J gene is TRBJ2-5, the V gene TRBV27, with 9 nucleotides matching TRBD2. The J call may be mistaken, given a closer DNA end match to TRBJ2-7. The CDR3 sequence is 14 residues long. Germline CDR1 reads MNHEY; CDR2 reads SMNVEV (reference sequence). The CDR3 sequence: CASRGSGSSYEQYF. CDR3 nucleotide sequence: TGTGCCAGCAGGGGTAGCGGGAGCTCCTACGAGCAGTACTTC.